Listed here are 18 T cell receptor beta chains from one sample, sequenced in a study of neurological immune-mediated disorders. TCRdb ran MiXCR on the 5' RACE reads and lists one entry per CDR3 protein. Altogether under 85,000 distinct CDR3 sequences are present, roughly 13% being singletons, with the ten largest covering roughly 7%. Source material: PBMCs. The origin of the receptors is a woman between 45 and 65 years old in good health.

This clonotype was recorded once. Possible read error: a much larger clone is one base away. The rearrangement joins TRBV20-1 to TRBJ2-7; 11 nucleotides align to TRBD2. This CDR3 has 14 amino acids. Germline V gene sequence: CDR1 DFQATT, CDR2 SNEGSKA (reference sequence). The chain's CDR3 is CSAPLAGGSYKQYF. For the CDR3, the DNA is TGCAGTGCACCGCTAGCGGGGGGCTCCTACAAGCAGTACTTC.

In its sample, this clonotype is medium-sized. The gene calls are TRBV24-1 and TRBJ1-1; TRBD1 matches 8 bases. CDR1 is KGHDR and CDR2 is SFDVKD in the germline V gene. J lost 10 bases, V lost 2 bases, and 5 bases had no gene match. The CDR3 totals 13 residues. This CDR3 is CATSDSDRGLAFF. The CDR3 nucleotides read TGTGCCACCAGTGATTCCGACAGGGGTTTAGCTTTCTTT.

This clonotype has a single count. The CDR3 region has the DNA TGTGCCAGCAGCCATCGGACGGGGGGGAACACTGAAGCTTTCTTT. This encodes CASSHRTGGNTEAFF. The rearrangement uses TRBV3-1 and TRBJ1-1, with D possibly matching TRBD1 (5 bases). Germline loops: CDR1 LGHDT, CDR2 YNNKEL (reference sequence). CDR3 length: 15 residues. V dropped 3 bases and J dropped 1 base, with 12 bases sitting between them.

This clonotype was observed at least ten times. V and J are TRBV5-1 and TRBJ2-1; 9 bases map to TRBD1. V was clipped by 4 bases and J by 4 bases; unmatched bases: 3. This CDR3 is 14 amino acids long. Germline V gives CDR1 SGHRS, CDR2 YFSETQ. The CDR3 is CASSTGQGYNEQFF. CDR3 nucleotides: TGCGCCAGCAGCACCGGACAGGGGTACAATGAGCAGTTCTTC.

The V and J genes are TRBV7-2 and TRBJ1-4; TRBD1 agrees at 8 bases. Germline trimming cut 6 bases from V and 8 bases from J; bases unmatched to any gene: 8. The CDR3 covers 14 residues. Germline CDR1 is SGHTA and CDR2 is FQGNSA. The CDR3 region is CASRGQVQDEKLFF. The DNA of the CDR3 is TGTGCCAGCAGGGGACAGGTCCAGGACGAAAAACTGTTTTTT.

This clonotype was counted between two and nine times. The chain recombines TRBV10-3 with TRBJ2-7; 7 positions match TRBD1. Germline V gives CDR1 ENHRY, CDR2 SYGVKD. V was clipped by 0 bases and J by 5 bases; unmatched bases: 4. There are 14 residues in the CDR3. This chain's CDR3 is CAISESKDRNEQYF. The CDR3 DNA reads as TGTGCCATCAGTGAGTCGAAGGACAGGAACGAGCAGTACTTC.

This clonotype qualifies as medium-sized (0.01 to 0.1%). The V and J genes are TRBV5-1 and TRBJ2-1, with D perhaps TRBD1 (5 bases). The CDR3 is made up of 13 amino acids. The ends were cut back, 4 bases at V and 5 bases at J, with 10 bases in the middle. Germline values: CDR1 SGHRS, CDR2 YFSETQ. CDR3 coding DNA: TGCGCCAGCAGCCTCCCAGGGAACAATGAGCAGTTCTTC. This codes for CASSLPGNNEQFF.

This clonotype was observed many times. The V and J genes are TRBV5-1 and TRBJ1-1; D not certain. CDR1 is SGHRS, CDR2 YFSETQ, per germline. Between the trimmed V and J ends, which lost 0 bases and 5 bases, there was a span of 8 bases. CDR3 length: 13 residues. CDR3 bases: TGCGCCAGCAGCTTGGAAGGTATAACTGAAGCTTTCTTT. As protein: CASSLEGITEAFF.

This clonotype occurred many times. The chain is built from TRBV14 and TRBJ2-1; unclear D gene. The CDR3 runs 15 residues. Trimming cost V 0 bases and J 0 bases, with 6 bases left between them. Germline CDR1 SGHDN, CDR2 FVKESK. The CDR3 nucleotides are TGTGCCAGCAGCCAAGACCATTTCTCCTACAATGAGCAGTTCTTC. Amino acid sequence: CASSQDHFSYNEQFF.

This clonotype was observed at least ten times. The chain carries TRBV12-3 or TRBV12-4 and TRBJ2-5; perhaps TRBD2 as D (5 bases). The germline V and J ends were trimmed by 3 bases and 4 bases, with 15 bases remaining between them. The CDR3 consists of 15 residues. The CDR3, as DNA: TGTGCCAGCAGTTTCGTCGGGAACGCGCGAGAGACCCAGTACTTC. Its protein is CASSFVGNARETQYF.

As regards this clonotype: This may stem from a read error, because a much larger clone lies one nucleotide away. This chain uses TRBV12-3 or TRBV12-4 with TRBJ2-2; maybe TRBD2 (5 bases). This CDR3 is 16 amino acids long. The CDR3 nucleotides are TGTGCCAGCAGCACGTCCGGGCGGGCCTCCACCAGGGAGCTGTTTTTT. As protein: CASSTSGRASTRELFF.

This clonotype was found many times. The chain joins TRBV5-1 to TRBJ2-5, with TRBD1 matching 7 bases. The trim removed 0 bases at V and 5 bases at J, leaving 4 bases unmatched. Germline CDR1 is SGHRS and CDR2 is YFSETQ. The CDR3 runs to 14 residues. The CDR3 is CASSLDTGEETQYF. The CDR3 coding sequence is TGCGCCAGCAGCTTGGATACAGGGGAGGAGACCCAGTACTTC.

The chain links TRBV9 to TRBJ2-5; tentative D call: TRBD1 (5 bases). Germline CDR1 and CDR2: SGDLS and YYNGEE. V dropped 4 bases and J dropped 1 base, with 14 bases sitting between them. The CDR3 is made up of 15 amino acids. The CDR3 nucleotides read TGTGCCAGCAGCACAGGACCCGCAAGCCAAGAGACCCAGTACTTC. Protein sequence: CASSTGPASQETQYF.

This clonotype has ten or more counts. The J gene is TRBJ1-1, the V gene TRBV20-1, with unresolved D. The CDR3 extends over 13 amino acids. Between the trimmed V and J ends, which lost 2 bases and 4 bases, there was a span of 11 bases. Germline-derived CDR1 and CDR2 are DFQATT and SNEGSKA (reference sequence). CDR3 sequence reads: CSARWVAGTEAFF. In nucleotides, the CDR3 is TGCAGTGCTAGATGGGTAGCCGGCACTGAAGCTTTCTTT.

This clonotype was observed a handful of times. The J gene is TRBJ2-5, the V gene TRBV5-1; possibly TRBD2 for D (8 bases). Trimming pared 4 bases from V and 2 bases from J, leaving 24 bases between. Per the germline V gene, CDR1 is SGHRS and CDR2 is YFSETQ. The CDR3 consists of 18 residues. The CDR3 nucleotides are TGCGCCAGCAGCGCGGGGACAGCTAATAGCGGGATGCAAGAGACCCAGTACTTC. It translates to CASSAGTANSGMQETQYF.

CDR3 amino acids: CASSPGSDGNTIYF. The CDR3 coding sequence is TGTGCCAGCAGCCCGGGCAGTGATGGAAACACCATATATTTT. This chain connects TRBV11-2 to TRBJ1-3; D gene unclear. The CDR3 sequence is 14 residues long. Trimming pared 5 bases from V and 3 bases from J, leaving 11 bases between. Germline V gene lookup returns CDR1 SGHAT and CDR2 FQNNGV. The whole variable domain, filled in from reference TRBV11-2 and TRBJ1-3, reads EAGVAQSPRYKIIEKRQSVAFWCNPISGHATLYWYQQILGQGPKLLIQFQNNGVVDDSQLPKDRFSAERLKGVDSTLKIQPAKLEDSAVYLCASSPGSDGNTIYFGEGSWLTVV.

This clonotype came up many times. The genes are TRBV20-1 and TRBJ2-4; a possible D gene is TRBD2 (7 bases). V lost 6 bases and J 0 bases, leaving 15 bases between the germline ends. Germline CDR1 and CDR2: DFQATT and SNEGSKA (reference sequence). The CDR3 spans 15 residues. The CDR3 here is CSARGAQLAKNIQYF. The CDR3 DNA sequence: TGCAGTGCCCGGGGGGCGCAGCTAGCCAAAAACATTCAGTACTTC.

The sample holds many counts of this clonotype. DNA for the CDR3: TGTGCCAGCAGTTTAAGGTCCTACATGGATACGCAGTATTTT. It yields the protein CASSLRSYMDTQYF. The gene calls are TRBV27 and TRBJ2-3; D unresolved. The CDR3 totals 14 residues. Trimming took 2 bases from V and 6 from J, leaving 12 bases between them. In germline, CDR1 is MNHEY, CDR2 SMNVEV (reference sequence).